This T cell receptor (beta chain) stems from a study of blood T cells in healthy people across ages (dated by TCRdb to about 2015). In the study overall: In model experiments, roughly one uniquely barcoded TCR beta cDNA molecule per two T cells was captured by template switching. Age-related changes in TCR beta repertoire diversity were measured in the study by deep sequencing normalized with unique cDNA molecular identifiers. The donors were divided into four age groups: young (average around 17 years), middle-aged (about 40), aged (under 70) and long-lived (roughly 88). To avoid experimental bias, donors of different ages were randomly spread across the sequencing lanes. Using the same blood draw, the study looked at two additional independent replicas of 1 million unique cDNA reads for two donors, one aged 18 to 30 and the other aged 80 or older. The study at large found these results: Donor CMV infection status was unknown, potentially confounding age-related changes in expanded clonotypes. Compared with the aged group, the long-lived group had more naive CD4+ T cells, fewer expanded clones and increased TCR diversity, a pattern suggesting age selection. Observed TCR beta diversity per million T cells fell roughly linearly with age, and a significant reduction was already apparent by age roughly 41. Conclusive comparison of naive and antigen-experienced compartments was prevented by the profiling of bulk unsorted PBMCs. Estimates of total diversity from one million sequenced T cells were regarded as lower bounds and underestimates. Observed TCR beta diversity correlated strongly with the percentage of naive T cells measured by flow cytometry.

As concerns this clonotype: Its antigen is currently not known. Base qualities are not at hand, and no much larger clone is one base apart.

The library relied on 5' RACE. Reads for this sample came from an Illumina HiSeq 2500. A second 7 to 11 cycle PCR used a sample-barcoded 5' primer and a J-beta primer mix. A template-switch 5' adaptor carrying 12 random nucleotides introduced a unique molecular identifier onto each TCR beta cDNA molecule. At least 2.5 million CDR3-containing paired-end reads were obtained from each sample. The Mint cDNA synthesis kit, primed by a TRBC-specific oligonucleotide, was used to synthesize first-strand cDNA from all RNA. All cDNA was treated with uracil-DNA glycosylase and then went through a first 18-cycle PCR with the universal primers M1SS and BC2_uni_R. The authors processed their data as follows. Each sample was normalized by randomly selecting 1 million high-quality reads, each carrying a distinct molecular identifier. Instead of being binned into consensus sequences, reads that shared molecular identifiers were thrown out. MiTCR, run with a Q25 quality threshold and the strictest error-elimination algorithm, handled CDR3 identification, clonotype clustering and error correction. A nonparametric unseen species model using Euler transformation provided a lower-bound estimate of total TCR beta diversity. TCRdb reprocessed the public reads (quality trimming at Q25 with fastp, clone calling with MiXCR) and kept in-frame beta chains. Identical CDR3 protein sequences are pooled into one entry, listed with their most common genes and DNA. TCRdb, rather than the study authors, made the V and J calls. The sample table lists some 730,000 distinct CDR3 sequences, 22% of them with a count of one. Around a fifth of the sample rests with the top ten.

Systemically healthy Caucasian individuals from Russia, approximately 39 in total and aged about 6 to 95 years, were included as donors. About 10 milliliters of peripheral blood were collected from each donor into EDTA-treated Vacutainer tubes. Ficoll-Paque density-gradient centrifugation was used to isolate PBMCs, with at least 6.5 million obtained per sample. Total RNA was extracted from PBMCs with Trizol reagent, with at least 6 micrograms obtained per sample. For every donor, flow cytometry on a PBMC aliquot measured the percentage of naive CD45RAhigh/CD27high T cells. Trimming at the junction amounts to 1 base on V and 1 base on J, and the germline ends lie 7 bases apart. The germline V gene encodes CDR1 SGHRS and CDR2 YFSETQ. The CDR3 holds 14 amino acids from the cysteine to the phenylalanine. Only CDR3 DNA is held: 42 bases, read in frame from base 1.

This TCR was recovered from a man between 70 and 80 years old in good health. The sample was blood. This receptor chain uses TRBV5-1 and TRBJ2-3; no D segment can be confidently identified. The CDR3: CASSLITGTDTQYF. The DNA sequence is TGCGCCAGCAGCTTGATAACCGGCACAGATACGCAGTATTTT.